Described below is a single T cell receptor beta chain sequence and its context. Relative to the germline gene, one junction end is altered; a read error may explain this. This record belongs to a study of blood T cell repertoires in COVID-19. As handled by the study authors: Amplification with reference gene primers provided the estimates of nucleated cell counts. Generated by immunoSEQ multiplex PCR, the TCRdb table keeps only in-frame clones and is missing some. V and J calls and clone size come straight from that table; D and trimming were deduced from the DNA. The sample has around 270,000 clones, approximately 88% seen once. Material for sequencing was PBMCs or T cells enriched from blood (not recorded which). This sequence originates from a woman aged 40 to 50 who had been exposed to COVID-19.

CDR3 sequence: CASSGLAGSQETQYF. DNA of the CDR3: TGTGCCAGCAGCGGTCTAGCGGGAAGTCAAGAGACCCAGTACTTC. The V and J genes are TRBV5-1 and TRBJ2-5, with 9 bases fitting TRBD2. Per germline, CDR1 SGHRS and CDR2 YFSETQ. The CDR3 consists of 15 residues.